The 21 T cell receptor beta chains listed next were all sequenced from one sample in a study of T cells of healthy individuals. From the 5' RACE reads, TCRdb called clonotypes with MiXCR, one entry per CDR3 protein. Among about 41,000 distinct CDR3 sequences listed, 4% to 5% were seen once. All receptors come from a human donor in good health.

This clonotype has ten or more counts. The chain couples TRBV10-3 to TRBJ2-2; possible D gene TRBD1, 6 bases. This CDR3 comprises 14 residues. Trimming cost V 6 bases and J 6 bases, with 14 bases left between them. CDR1 is ENHRY, CDR2 SYGVKD, per germline. The CDR3 is CAIRPQGPPGELFF. The DNA for the CDR3 is TGTGCCATCAGACCACAGGGACCGCCCGGGGAGCTGTTTTTT.

This clonotype has a count of ten or more. The rearrangement joins TRBV11-3 to TRBJ2-7, with 11 bases identical to TRBD1. CDR1 SGHNT and CDR2 YENEEA come from the germline V gene. This CDR3 has 13 amino acids. With 4 bases clipped from V and 4 bases from J, the junction kept 0 bases outside the gene matches. The chain's CDR3 is CASSWDRGYEQYF. The CDR3 bases are TGTGCCAGCAGCTGGGACAGGGGGTACGAGCAGTACTTC. Full variable domain (outside the CDR3, taken from reference TRBV11-3 and TRBJ2-7): EAGVVQSPRYKIIEKKQPVAFWCNPISGHNTLYWYLQNLGQGPELLIRYENEEAVDDSQLPKDRFSAERLKGVDSTLKIQPAELGDSAVYLCASSWDRGYEQYFGPGTRLTVT.

This clonotype has only a few counts. The V call is TRBV4-2, the J call TRBJ2-5, with D maybe TRBD1 (6 bases). Trimming removed 4 bases from V and 2 bases from J, with 17 bases in between. The CDR3 is 16 amino acids. Germline loops: CDR1 LGHNA, CDR2 YNFKEQ. CDR3 residues: CASSLTAGTLQETQYF. The CDR3 coding sequence is TGTGCCAGCAGCCTTACCGCCGGGACATTACAAGAGACCCAGTACTTC.

In this sample, this clonotype turned up many times. The rearrangement joins TRBV20-1 to TRBJ2-1; D is perhaps TRBD2 (5 bases). CDR3 length: 12 amino acids. The germline V gene encodes CDR1 DFQATT and CDR2 SNEGSKA (reference sequence). V was clipped by 4 bases and J by 8 bases, with 12 bases between them. CDR3 loop: CSANQRDHEQFF. The CDR3 coding sequence is TGCAGTGCTAATCAGAGGGATCATGAGCAGTTCTTC.

This clonotype was seen repeatedly, ten times or more. The chain combines TRBV7-3 with TRBJ2-1; TRBD2 aligns across 8 bases. V shed 4 bases and J 12 bases; nucleotides not matched to a gene: 2. Germline-derived CDR1 and CDR2 are SGHTA and FQGTGA. The length of the CDR3 is 11 residues. DNA for the CDR3: TGTGCCAGCAGCTCGGGGGGGAGGCAGTTCTTC. Translated, it gives CASSSGGRQFF. Together with reference TRBV7-3 and TRBJ2-1, the CDR3 gives the full variable domain: GAGVSQTPSNKVTEKGKYVELRCDPISGHTALYWYRQSLGQGPEFLIYFQGTGAADDSGLPNDRFFAVRPEGSVSTLKIQRTERGDSAVYLCASSSGGRQFFGPGTRLTVL.

This clonotype showed up many times. J is TRBJ1-5 and V is TRBV29-1; D is uncertain. V shed 6 bases and J shed 0 bases, with 12 bases lying between them. CDR1 and CDR2 from the germline V gene are SQVTM and ANQGSEA. The CDR3 is 14 residues long. The CDR3 is CSVLEVNSNQPQHF. CDR3 coding DNA: TGCAGCGTCTTGGAAGTAAATAGCAATCAGCCCCAGCATTTT.

This clonotype was observed at least ten times. V and J are TRBV7-9 and TRBJ2-7, with D perhaps TRBD1 (5 bases). The CDR3 runs to 16 residues. V was trimmed by 5 bases and J by 2 bases, leaving 19 bases between them. Germline lookup yields CDR1 SEHNR and CDR2 FQNEAQ (reference sequence). CDR3: CASSPRPGINPYEQYF. The CDR3 DNA reads as TGTGCCAGCAGCCCTAGACCAGGGATAAATCCCTACGAGCAGTACTTC.

In its sample, this clonotype was seen a few times. The V and J genes are TRBV5-4 and TRBJ2-7, with D maybe TRBD1 (5 bases). Germline V CDR1 and CDR2: SGHNT, YYREEE (reference sequence). Trimming pared 0 bases from V and 4 bases from J, leaving 14 bases between. CDR3 size: 15 residues. In nucleotides, the CDR3 is TGTGCCAGCAGCTTGGGGGGTAGCAGACAGTACGAGCAGTACTTC. Its protein product is CASSLGGSRQYEQYF.

This clonotype was recorded at least ten times. The CDR3 sequence is CSARESGKDTQYF. The CDR3 coding sequence is TGCAGTGCTAGAGAGTCTGGTAAAGATACGCAGTATTTT. This chain uses TRBV20-1 with TRBJ2-3, with D unclear. The CDR3 sequence is 13 residues long. Germline V lookup: CDR1 DFQATT, CDR2 SNEGSKA (reference sequence). The ends were cut back, 0 bases at V and 5 bases at J, with 9 bases in the middle.

The chain employs TRBV4-2 and TRBJ1-2, with 8 bases identical to TRBD1. CDR3 length: 15 residues. Germline trimming cut 1 base from V and 6 bases from J; bases unmatched to any gene: 7. Germline CDR1 and CDR2: LGHNA and YNFKEQ. CDR3 sequence reads: CASSQVGQGANGYTF. The CDR3 DNA follows: TGTGCCAGCAGCCAAGTTGGGCAGGGGGCGAATGGCTACACCTTC.

This clonotype was observed at least ten times. This chain links TRBV29-1 with TRBJ1-2, with D possibly TRBD1 on 6 matching bases. The CDR3 is 14 amino acids. The germline CDR1 and CDR2 sequences are SQVTM and ANQGSEA. Trimming left V 2 bases short and J 3 bases short, with 13 bases between. CDR3 in amino acids: CSVESRGEYYGYTF. CDR3 coding DNA: TGCAGCGTTGAATCCAGGGGAGAATACTATGGCTACACCTTC.

There are many counts of this clonotype. The chain combines TRBV20-1 with TRBJ1-2; a weak D match, TRBD1 (5 bases). This CDR3 spans 11 amino acids. V was clipped by 6 bases and J by 7 bases, with 12 bases between them. CDR1 DFQATT and CDR2 SNEGSKA come from the germline V gene (reference sequence). The CDR3 region has the DNA TGCAGTGCCCGGCTGGGGGGTGGCTACACCTTC. This codes for CSARLGGGYTF.

This clonotype was seen more than once but under ten times. This chain joins TRBV3-1 and TRBJ2-5; tentatively, D is TRBD1 (5 bases). V lost 3 bases to trimming and J lost 5 bases, with 16 bases between them. From germline, CDR1 is LGHDT and CDR2 YNNKEL (reference sequence). This CDR3 is 15 amino acids long. The CDR3 nucleotides are TGTGCCAGCAGCCACAGCTCCTGGGGCCGGGAGACCCAGTACTTC. It encodes CASSHSSWGRETQYF.

The sample holds a few counts of this clonotype. The chain recombines TRBV29-1 with TRBJ2-5; D possibly matches TRBD1 or TRBD2 (5 bases each). V was cut by 3 bases and J by 1 base, with 9 bases left in between. The germline gives CDR1 SQVTM, CDR2 ANQGSEA. CDR3 length: 13 amino acids. CDR3 sequence: CSVEGDRQETQYF. The CDR3 DNA reads as TGCAGCGTTGAGGGGGATCGCCAAGAGACCCAGTACTTC.

This clonotype has ten or more counts. The chain is built from TRBV10-1 and TRBJ2-1, with a weak D call TRBD2 (6 bases). Trimming stripped 4 bases from V and 9 bases from J, with 16 bases between. CDR3 length: 14 residues. Germline assignment: CDR1 WNHNN and CDR2 SYGVQD (reference sequence). CDR3 in amino acids: CASSVRGLGGEQFF. CDR3 nucleotides: TGCGCCAGCAGTGTGAGGGGCTTGGGGGGTGAGCAGTTCTTC.

This clonotype was picked up a small number of times. V is TRBV2 and J is TRBJ1-4; a possible D gene is TRBD1 (5 bases). Looked up from germline, CDR1 is SNHLY and CDR2 is FYNNEI. This CDR3 comprises 16 residues. Trimming took 4 bases from V and 10 from J, leaving 22 bases between them. The CDR3 coding sequence is TGTGCCAGCAGTGGCCCCCAGGGATACGACGTCGGAAAACTGTTTTTT. It codes for CASSGPQGYDVGKLFF.

This clonotype was recorded many times. This chain's CDR3 is CASSDRFETQYF. Written as DNA, the CDR3 is TGTGCCAGCAGCGACAGGTTCGAGACCCAGTACTTC. The V and J genes are TRBV2 and TRBJ2-5; possible D gene TRBD1, 6 bases. V dropped 6 bases and J dropped 5 bases, with 10 bases sitting between them. Germline V gene data show CDR1 as SNHLY and CDR2 as FYNNEI. The CDR3 length is 12 residues.

The table lists this clonotype with a few counts. V and J are TRBV29-1 and TRBJ2-7; 9 bases match TRBD1. The CDR3 spans 13 residues. The V gene end was trimmed by 5 bases and the J gene end by 4 bases; junction bases not matched to a gene: 6. Germline V gives CDR1 SQVTM, CDR2 ANQGSEA. CDR3 loop: CSVMTGGSYEQYF. CDR3 sequence (DNA): TGCAGCGTTATGACAGGGGGTAGTTACGAGCAGTACTTC.

This sequence joins TRBV6-5 and TRBJ1-2; D is possibly TRBD1 (5 bases). V was trimmed by 5 bases and J by 2 bases, leaving 9 bases between them. Germline CDR1 MNHEY, CDR2 SVGAGI. The CDR3 sequence is 13 residues long. CDR3 in DNA: TGTGCCAGCAGTCAGGGACGGAACTATGGCTACACCTTC. Its translation: CASSQGRNYGYTF.

This clonotype was seen a handful of times. V usage is TRBV7-3 and J usage is TRBJ2-3, with D perhaps matching TRBD1 (6 bases). CDR3 size: 13 residues. Trimming pared 8 bases from V and 6 bases from J, leaving 15 bases between. The germline CDR1 and CDR2 sequences are SGHTA and FQGTGA. CDR3 loop: CASRGLGHDTQYF. CDR3 DNA: TGTGCCAGCCGAGGTCTGGGACATGATACGCAGTATTTT. The full variable domain, with the rest looked up from reference TRBV7-3 and TRBJ2-3, is GAGVSQTPSNKVTEKGKYVELRCDPISGHTALYWYRQSLGQGPEFLIYFQGTGAADDSGLPNDRFFAVRPEGSVSTLKIQRTERGDSAVYLCASRGLGHDTQYFGPGTRLTVL.

This clonotype was counted ten times or more. V usage is TRBV29-1 and J usage is TRBJ1-1; D is ambiguous. CDR3 size: 12 residues. V lost 6 bases and J 11 bases, leaving 19 bases between the germline ends. Germline lookup yields CDR1 SQVTM and CDR2 ANQGSEA. In DNA form, the CDR3 reads TGCAGCGTCCCACGAACCGGGAATGGGGCTTTCTTT. Its protein product is CSVPRTGNGAFF.